This T cell receptor beta chain was retrieved from a study of blood T cell repertoires in COVID-19. Study-level background: From the United States, Italy and Spain came samples of acute and convalescent COVID-19. Sources were T cells, B-cell-depleted T cells, or PBMCs; the material itself was cDNA or gDNA.

This CDR3 is built from 17 residues. The germline V gene has CDR1 SGHRS and CDR2 YFSETQ. V was clipped by 4 bases and J by 1 base; unmatched bases: 12. In the source study's methods: The authors estimated nucleated cell counts from reference gene primer amplification. The assay was immunoSEQ multiplex PCR, and TCRdb's table has in-frame clones only and misses some. That table supplies the V and J calls and clone size; D and trimming were determined from the DNA. This sample has about 120,000 clones; 80% to 90% occur once, and the top ten carry less than 3.5%. The gene calls are TRBV5-1 and TRBJ2-3; 7 bases align to TRBD2. This clonotype originated in a man between 35 and 55 years old with acute or convalescent COVID-19. Input material: peripheral blood. CDR3 sequence: CASSRSFKRGGTDTQYF. In DNA form, the CDR3 reads TGCGCCAGCAGCCGGTCATTCAAGCGGGGCGGCACAGATACGCAGTATTTT.